This TCR beta chain was captured by sequencing in a study of CD8 T cells in Susac syndrome. Random-hexamer reverse transcription was applied to roughly 0.5 to 1 ug RNA. TCRdb re-derived calls from the immunoSEQ multiplex PCR reads in MiXCR, one entry per CDR3 protein. The data contain about 430,000 distinct CDR3 sequences, approximately 85% of them singletons. Trimming stripped 0 bases from V and 7 bases from J, with 13 bases between. Germline-derived CDR1 and CDR2 are MNHEY and SVGAGI. The CDR3 sequence is 15 residues long. The V and J genes are TRBV6-5 and TRBJ2-1; a possible D gene is TRBD2 (6 bases). Sequencing input: CD8+ T cells from PBMCs. This clonotype was obtained from a human donor with multiple sclerosis. CDR3 DNA sequence: TGTGCCAGCAGTTACTCCGCGGGACTTACAAATGAGCAGTTCTTC. Translation gives CASSYSAGLTNEQFF.